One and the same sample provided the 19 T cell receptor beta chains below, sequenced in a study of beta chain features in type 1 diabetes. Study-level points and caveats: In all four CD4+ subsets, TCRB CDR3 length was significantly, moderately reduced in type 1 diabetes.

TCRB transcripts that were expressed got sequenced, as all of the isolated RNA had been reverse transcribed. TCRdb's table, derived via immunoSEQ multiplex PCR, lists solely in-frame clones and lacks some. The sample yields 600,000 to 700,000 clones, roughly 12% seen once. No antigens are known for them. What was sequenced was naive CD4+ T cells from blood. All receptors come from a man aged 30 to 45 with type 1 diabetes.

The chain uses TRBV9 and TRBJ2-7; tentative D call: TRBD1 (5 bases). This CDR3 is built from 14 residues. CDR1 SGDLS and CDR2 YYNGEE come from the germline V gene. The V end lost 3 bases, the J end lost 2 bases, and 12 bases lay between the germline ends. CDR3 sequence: CASSEGHTPYEQYF. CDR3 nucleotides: TGTGCCAGCAGCGAAGGACATACGCCCTACGAGCAGTACTTC.

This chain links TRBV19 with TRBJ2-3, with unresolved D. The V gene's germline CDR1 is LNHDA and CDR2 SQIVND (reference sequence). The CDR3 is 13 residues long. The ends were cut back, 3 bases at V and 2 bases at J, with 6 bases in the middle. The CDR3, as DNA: TGTGCCAGTAGTATGATCTTCACAGATACGCAGTATTTT. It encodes CASSMIFTDTQYF.

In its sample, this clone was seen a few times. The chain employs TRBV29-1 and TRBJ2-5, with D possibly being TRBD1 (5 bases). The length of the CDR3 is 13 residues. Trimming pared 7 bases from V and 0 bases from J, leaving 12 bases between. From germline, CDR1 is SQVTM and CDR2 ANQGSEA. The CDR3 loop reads CSAVTVYQETQYF. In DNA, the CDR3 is TGCAGCGCCGTGACAGTGTACCAAGAGACCCAGTACTTC.

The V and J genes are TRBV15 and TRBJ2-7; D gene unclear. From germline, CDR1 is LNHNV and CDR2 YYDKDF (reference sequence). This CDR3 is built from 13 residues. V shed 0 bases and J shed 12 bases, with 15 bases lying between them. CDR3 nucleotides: TGTGCCACCAGCAGAGATCGGCCATATTATAGGTACTTC. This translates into CATSRDRPYYRYF.

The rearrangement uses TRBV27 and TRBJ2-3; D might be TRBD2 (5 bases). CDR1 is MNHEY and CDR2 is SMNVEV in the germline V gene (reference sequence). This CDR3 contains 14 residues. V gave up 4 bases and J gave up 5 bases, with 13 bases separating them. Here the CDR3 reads CASSYTGIRDTQYF. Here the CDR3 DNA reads TGTGCCAGCAGTTATACGGGGATACGAGATACGCAGTATTTT.

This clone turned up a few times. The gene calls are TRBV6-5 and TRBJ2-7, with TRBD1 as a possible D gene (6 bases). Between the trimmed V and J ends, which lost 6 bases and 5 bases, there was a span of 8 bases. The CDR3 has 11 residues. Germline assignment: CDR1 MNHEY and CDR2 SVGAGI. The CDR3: CASRTGNEQYF. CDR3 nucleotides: TGTGCCAGCAGGACAGGTAACGAGCAGTACTTC.

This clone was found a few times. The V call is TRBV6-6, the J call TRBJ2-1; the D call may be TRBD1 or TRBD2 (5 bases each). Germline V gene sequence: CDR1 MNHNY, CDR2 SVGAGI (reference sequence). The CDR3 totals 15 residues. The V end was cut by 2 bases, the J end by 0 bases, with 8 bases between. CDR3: CASSYRDGSYNEQFF. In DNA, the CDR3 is TGTGCCAGCAGTTACCGGGACGGCTCCTACAATGAGCAGTTCTTC.

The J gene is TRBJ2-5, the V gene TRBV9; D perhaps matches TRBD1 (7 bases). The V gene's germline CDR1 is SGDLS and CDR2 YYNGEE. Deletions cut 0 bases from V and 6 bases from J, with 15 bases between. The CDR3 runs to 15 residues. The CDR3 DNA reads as TGTGCCAGCAGCGTAGCTAGCTCAGGGGGGCAGACCCAGTACTTC. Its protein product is CASSVASSGGQTQYF.

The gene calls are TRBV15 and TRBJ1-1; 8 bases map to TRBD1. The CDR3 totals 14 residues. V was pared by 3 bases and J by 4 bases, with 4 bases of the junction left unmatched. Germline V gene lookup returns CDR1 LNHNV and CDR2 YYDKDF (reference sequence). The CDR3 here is CATSSYTGGTEAFF. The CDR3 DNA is TGTGCCACCAGCAGCTATACAGGGGGCACTGAAGCTTTCTTT.

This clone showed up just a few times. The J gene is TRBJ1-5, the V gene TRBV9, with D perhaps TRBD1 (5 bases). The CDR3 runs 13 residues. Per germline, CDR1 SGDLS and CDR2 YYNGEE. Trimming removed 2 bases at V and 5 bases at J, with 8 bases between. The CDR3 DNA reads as TGTGCCAGCAGCGTTACAGGCCATCAGCCCCAGCATTTT. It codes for CASSVTGHQPQHF.

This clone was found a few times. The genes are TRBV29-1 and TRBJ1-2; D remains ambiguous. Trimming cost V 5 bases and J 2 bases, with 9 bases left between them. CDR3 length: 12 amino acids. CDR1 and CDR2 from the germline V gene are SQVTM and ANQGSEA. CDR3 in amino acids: CSVWRPNYGYTF. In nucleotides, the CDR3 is TGCAGCGTTTGGAGACCAAACTATGGCTACACCTTC.

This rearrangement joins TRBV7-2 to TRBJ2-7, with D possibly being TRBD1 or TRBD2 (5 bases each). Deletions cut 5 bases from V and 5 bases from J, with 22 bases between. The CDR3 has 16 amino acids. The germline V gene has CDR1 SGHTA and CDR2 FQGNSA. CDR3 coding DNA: TGTGCCAGCAGCCCTCGACTCGGGGCCGGGCAAAACGAGCAGTACTTC. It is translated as CASSPRLGAGQNEQYF.

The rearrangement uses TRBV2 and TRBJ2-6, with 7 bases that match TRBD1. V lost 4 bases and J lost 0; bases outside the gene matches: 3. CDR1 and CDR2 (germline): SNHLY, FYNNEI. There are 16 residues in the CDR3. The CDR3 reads CASSGDSLSGANVLTF. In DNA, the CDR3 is TGTGCCAGCAGTGGGGACAGCCTCTCTGGGGCCAACGTCCTGACTTTC.

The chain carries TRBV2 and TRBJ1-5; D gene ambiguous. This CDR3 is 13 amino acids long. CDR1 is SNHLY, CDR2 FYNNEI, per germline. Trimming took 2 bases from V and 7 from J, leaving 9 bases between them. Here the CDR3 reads CASSETAAQPQHF. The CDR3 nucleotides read TGTGCCAGCAGTGAAACAGCAGCACAGCCCCAGCATTTT.

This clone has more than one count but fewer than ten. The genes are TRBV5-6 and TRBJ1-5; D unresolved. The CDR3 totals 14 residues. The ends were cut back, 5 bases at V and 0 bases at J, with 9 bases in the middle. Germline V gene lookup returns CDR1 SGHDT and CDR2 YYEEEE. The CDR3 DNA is TGTGCCAGCAGTCGGGTGTATAGCAATCAGCCCCAGCATTTT. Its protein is CASSRVYSNQPQHF.

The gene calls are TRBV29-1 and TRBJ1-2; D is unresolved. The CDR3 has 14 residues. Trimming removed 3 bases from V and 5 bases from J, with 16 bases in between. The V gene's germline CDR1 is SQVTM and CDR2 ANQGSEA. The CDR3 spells CSVDDLGLGYGYTF. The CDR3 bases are TGCAGCGTTGATGATTTGGGATTGGGTTATGGCTACACCTTC.

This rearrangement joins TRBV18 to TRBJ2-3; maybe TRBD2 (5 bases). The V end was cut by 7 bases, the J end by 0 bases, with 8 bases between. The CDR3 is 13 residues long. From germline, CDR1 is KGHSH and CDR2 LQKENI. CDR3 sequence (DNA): TGTGCCAGCTTCCCGGGGAGCACAGATACGCAGTATTTT. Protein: CASFPGSTDTQYF.

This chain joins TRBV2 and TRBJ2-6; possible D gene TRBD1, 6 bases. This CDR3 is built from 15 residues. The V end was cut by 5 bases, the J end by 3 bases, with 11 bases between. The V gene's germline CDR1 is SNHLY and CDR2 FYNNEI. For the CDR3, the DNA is TGTGCCAGCAGTATACAGGGTGGTGGGGCCAACGTCCTGACTTTC. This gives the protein CASSIQGGGANVLTF.

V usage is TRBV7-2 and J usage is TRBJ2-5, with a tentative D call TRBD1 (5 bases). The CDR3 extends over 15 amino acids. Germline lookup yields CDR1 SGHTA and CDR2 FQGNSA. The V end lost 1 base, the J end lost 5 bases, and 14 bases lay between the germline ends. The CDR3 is CASSLDRGPGETQYF. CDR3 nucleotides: TGTGCCAGCAGCTTAGATCGTGGGCCAGGGGAGACCCAGTACTTC.